The TCR beta chain described here comes from a study of blood T cell repertoires in COVID-19. Looking at the study overall: The United States, Italy and Spain supplied acute and convalescent COVID-19 samples. PBMCs, B-cell-depleted T cells, or T cells provided the cDNA or gDNA that made up the material.

This CDR3 comprises 15 residues. CDR1 is MDHEN, CDR2 SYDVKM, per germline. Trimming cost V 6 bases and J 0 bases; bases outside gene matches: 7. In the original workflow: Reference gene primer amplification gave estimated nucleated cell counts. The method was immunoSEQ multiplex PCR; TCRdb's version includes in-frame clones alone and lacks a portion of them. V, J and clone size reflect that table, while D and trimming were determined from the DNA. The sample holds some 220,000 clones; about 82% are singletons and the top ten take about 6.3%. This sequence originates from a woman aged 60-75 years with active or convalescent COVID-19. The specimen sequenced was peripheral blood. The J gene is TRBJ1-2, the V gene TRBV28; 7 nucleotides align to TRBD1. CDR3 protein: CASRGSGTANYGYTF. CDR3 coding DNA: TGTGCCAGCAGGGGCTCCGGGACAGCTAACTATGGCTACACCTTC.